This T cell receptor beta chain was recovered during a study of blood T cell repertoires in COVID-19. The overall study: PBMCs, B-cell-depleted T cells, or T cells were the source of the cDNA or gDNA that made up the material.

Looked up from germline, CDR1 is SNHLY and CDR2 is FYNNEI. CDR3 size: 11 residues. Trimming took off 6 bases at V and 7 bases at J, with 9 bases between the two ends. In its sample, this clone was seen a few times. As originally analysed: Amplification of reference gene primers provided the estimated nucleated cell counts. Clones were read by immunoSEQ multiplex PCR, and TCRdb kept only the in-frame ones, dropping some. That table is the source of V, J and clone size, and D and trimming were worked out from the DNA. The sample shows around 300,000 clones, 70% to 90% of them seen only once. Sequenced material: peripheral blood. The J gene is TRBJ1-2, the V gene TRBV2, with unresolved D. This sequence originates from a woman between 65 and 79 years old with acute or convalescent COVID-19. CDR3 DNA: TGTGCCAGCAGCGGAGGGAGTGGCTACACCTTC. Protein sequence: CASSGGSGYTF.